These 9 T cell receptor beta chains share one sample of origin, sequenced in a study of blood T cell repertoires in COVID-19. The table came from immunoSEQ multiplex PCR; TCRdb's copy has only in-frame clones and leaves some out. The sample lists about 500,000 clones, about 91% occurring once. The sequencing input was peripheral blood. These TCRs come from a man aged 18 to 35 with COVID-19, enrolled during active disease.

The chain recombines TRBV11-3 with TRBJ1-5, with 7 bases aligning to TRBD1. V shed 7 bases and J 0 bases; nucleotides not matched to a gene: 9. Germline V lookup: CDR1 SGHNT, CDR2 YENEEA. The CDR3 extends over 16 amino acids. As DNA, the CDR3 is TGTGCCAGCAACCCGGGACAGACCCTTAGCAATCAGCCCCAGCATTTT. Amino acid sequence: CASNPGQTLSNQPQHF.

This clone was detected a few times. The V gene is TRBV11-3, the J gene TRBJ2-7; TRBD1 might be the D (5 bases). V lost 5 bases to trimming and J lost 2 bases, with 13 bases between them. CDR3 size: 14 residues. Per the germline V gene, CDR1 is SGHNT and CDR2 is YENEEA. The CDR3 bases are TGTGCCAGCAGCCCGGGCAGGGCCCCCTACGAGCAGTACTTC. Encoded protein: CASSPGRAPYEQYF.

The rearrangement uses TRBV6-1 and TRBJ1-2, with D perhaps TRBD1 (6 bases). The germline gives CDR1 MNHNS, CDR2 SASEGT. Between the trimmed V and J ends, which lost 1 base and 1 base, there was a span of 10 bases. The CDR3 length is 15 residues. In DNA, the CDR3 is TGTGCCAGCAGTGAAGGGGGGCGCGTTAACTATGGCTACACCTTC. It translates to CASSEGGRVNYGYTF.

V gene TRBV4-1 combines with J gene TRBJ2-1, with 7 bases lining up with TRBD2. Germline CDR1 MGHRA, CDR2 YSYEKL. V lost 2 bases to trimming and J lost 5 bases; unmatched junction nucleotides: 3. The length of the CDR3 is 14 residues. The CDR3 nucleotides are TGCGCCAGCAGCCAAATGACTAGCAACAATGAGCAGTTCTTC. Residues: CASSQMTSNNEQFF.

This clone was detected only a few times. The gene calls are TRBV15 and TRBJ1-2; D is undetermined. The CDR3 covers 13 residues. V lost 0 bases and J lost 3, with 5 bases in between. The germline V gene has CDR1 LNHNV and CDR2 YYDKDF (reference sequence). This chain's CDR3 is CATSRDLDYGYTF. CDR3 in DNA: TGTGCCACCAGCAGAGATTTAGACTATGGCTACACCTTC.

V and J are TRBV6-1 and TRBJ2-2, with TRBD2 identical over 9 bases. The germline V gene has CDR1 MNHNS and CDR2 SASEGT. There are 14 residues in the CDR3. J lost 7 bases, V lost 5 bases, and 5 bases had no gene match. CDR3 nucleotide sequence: TGTGCCAGCAGTCGGACTAGCGATAGCGGGGAGCTGTTTTTT. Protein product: CASSRTSDSGELFF.

The CDR3 DNA is TGTGCCAGTGCTACCGCCGTCTACTATGGCTACACCTTC. Translation: CASATAVYYGYTF. V gene TRBV7-2 combines with J gene TRBJ1-2, with no clear D. V gave up 9 bases and J gave up 3 bases, with 14 bases separating them. Germline assignment: CDR1 SGHTA and CDR2 FQGNSA. CDR3 size: 13 residues.

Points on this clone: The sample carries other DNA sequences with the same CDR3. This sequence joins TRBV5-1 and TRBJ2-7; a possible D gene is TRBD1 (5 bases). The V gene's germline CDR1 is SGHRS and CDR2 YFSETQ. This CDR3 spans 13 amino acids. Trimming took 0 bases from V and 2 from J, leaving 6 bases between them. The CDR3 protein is CASSLEGAYEQYF. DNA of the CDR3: TGCGCCAGCAGCTTGGAAGGGGCCTACGAGCAGTACTTC. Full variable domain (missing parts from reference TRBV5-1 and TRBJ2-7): KAGVTQTPRYLIKTRGQQVTLSCSPISGHRSVSWYQQTPGQGLQFLFEYFSETQRNKGNFPGRFSGRQFSNSRSEMNVSTLELGDSALYLCASSLEGAYEQYFGPGTRLTVT.

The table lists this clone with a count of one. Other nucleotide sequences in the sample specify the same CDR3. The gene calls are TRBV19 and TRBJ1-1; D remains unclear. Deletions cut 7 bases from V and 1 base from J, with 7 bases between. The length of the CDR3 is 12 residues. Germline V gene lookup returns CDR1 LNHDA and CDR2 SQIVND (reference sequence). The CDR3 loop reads CASNQANTEAFF. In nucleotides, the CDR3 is TGTGCCAGTAACCAAGCGAACACTGAAGCTTTCTTT.